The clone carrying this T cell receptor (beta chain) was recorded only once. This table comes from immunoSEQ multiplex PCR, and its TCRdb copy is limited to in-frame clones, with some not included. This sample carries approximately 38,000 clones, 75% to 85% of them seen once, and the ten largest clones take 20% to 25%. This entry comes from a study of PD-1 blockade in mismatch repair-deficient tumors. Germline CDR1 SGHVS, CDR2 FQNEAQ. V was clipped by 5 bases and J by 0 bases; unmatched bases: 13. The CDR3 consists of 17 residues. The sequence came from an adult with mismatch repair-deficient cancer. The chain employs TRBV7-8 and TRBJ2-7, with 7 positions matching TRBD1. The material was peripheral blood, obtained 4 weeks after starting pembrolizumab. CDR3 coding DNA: TGTGCCAGCAGCACTAACTACGGGACAGCCGTCTCCTACGAGCAGTACTTC. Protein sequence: CASSTNYGTAVSYEQYF.